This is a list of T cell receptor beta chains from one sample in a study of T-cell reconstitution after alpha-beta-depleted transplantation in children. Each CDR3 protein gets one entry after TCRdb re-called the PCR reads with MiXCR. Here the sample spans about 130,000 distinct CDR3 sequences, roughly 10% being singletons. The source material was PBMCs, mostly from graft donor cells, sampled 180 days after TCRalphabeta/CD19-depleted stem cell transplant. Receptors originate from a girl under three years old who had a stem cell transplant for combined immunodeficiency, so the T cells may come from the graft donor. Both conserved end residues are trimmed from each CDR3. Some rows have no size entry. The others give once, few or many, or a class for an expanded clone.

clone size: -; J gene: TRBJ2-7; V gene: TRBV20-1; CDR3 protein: SATRDRASYEQY
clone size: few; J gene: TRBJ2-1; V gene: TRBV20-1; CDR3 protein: SAREGTNQNYNEQF
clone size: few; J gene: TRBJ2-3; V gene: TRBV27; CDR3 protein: ASGHWGGPTDTQY
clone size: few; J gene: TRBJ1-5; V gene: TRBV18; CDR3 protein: ASSPDRGLYQPQH
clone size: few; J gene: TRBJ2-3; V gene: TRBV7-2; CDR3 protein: ASNSRRGPGSDTQY
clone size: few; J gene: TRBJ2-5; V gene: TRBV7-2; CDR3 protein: ASSLASGGGQETQY
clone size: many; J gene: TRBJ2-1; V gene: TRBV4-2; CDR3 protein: ASSQDPTSGRAYEQF
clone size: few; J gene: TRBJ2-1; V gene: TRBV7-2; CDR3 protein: ASSYRDRGLRGNEQF
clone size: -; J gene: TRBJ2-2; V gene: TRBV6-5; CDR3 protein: ASSYSSNTGELF
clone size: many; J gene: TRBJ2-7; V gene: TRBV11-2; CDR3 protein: ASSLEIHAGTGVYEQY
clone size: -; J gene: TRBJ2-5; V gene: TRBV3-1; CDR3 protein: ASSPDGTRDRGKEIQY
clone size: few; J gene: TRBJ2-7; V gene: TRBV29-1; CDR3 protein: SAELGFGLSYEQY
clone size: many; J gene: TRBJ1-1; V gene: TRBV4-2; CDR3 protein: ASRPTGLGTEAF
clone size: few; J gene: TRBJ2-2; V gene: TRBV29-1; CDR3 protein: SVFLAGGPGGELF
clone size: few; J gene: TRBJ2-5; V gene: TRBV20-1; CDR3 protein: SANLQGQETQY
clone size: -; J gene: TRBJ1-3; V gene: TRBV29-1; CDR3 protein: SASGTLSGNTIY
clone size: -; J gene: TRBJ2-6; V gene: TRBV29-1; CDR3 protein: SVESFGNGANVLT
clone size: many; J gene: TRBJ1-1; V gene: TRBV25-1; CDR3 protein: EWGGRNTEAF
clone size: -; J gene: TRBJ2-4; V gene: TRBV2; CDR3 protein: ASSERTDKNIQY
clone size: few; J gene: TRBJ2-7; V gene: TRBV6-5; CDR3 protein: ASSYRPDWTYEQY
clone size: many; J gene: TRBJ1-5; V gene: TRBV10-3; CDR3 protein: AISAGTAYSNQPQH
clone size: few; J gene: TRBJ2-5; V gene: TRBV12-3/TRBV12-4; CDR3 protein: ASTSYGLAGEQETQY
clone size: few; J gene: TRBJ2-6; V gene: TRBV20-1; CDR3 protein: SARDFRATGPSSGANVLT
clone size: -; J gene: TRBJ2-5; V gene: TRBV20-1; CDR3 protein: SAKRYQETQY
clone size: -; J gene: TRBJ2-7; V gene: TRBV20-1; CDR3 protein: SARGGGTVEEQY
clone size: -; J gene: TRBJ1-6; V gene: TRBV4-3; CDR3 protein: ASSQLINSPLH
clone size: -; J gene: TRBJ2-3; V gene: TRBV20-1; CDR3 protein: SARALSTDTQY
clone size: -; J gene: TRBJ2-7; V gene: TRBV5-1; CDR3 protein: ASSSPTSGDPRYEQY
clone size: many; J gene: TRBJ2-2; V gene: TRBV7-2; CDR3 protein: ASSSDRVGTGELF
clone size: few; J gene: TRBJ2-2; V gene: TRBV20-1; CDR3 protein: SASRPGRVTGELF
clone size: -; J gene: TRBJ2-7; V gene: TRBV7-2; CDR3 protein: ASSVRDGNYEQY
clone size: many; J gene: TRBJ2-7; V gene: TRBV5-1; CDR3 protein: ASSLAMRHEQY
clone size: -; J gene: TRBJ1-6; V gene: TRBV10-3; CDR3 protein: ATQKTGGGSPLH
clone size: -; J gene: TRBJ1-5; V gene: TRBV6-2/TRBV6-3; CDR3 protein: ASSRKGPDSNQPQH
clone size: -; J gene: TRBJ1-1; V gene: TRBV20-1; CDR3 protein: SATLGRLMNTEAF
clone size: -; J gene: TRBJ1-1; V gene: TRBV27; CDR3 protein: ASSFGDRYTEAF
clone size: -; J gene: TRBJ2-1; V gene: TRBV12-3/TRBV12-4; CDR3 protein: ASSLHYEQF
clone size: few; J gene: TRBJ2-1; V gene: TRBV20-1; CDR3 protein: SARDPGTSGREQF
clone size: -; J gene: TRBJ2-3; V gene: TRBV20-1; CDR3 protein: SARALRDRVATDTQY
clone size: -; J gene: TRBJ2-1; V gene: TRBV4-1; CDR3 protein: ASSQVGTGRSYNEQF
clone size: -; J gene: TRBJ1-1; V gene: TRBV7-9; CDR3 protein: ASSTDGNTEAF
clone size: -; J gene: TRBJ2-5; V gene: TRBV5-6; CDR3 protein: ASGPGFQGTQY
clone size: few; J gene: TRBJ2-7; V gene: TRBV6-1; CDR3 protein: ASTDRGRYEQY
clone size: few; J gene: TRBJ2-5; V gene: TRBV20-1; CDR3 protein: SALGSETQY
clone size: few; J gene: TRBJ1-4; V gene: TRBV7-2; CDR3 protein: ASSLQGGLNEKLF